This T cell receptor beta chain stems from a study of T cell repertoires in cytomegalovirus infection. About the research overall: Carrying CMV and the relevant HLA type showed in public TCR beta signatures. Study-wide results and caveats: Identification of carriers of CMV plus the relevant HLA was achieved through cumulative public TCR beta family frequency. HLA-C-restricted, CMV-specific TCR beta clonotypes were dominant ex vivo.

The junction had 3 bases not matched to a gene; V was cut back by 0 bases and J by 2 bases. Looked up from germline, CDR1 is DFQATT and CDR2 is SNEGSKA (reference sequence). This CDR3 has 14 amino acids. TCRdb used MiXCR to reprocess the reads, holding one entry per CDR3 protein. This table holds about 310,000 distinct CDR3 sequences, about 17% found once. This clonotype was observed a single time. No antigen is known for it. The sample consisted of PBMCs. The chain couples TRBV20-1 to TRBJ2-5, with 7 nucleotides matching TRBD1. This receptor was taken from a human donor in good health (CMV status not recorded). Some clones in this sample may be carry-over from other donors' samples. CDR3 nucleotides: TGCAGTGCTAGAGATGGGACAGTTCAAGAGACCCAGTACTTC. The encoded protein is CSARDGTVQETQYF.